What follows is one T cell receptor (beta chain) and its context. Germline CDR1 MDHEN, CDR2 SYDVKM. The CDR3 totals 17 residues. Germline trimming cut 5 bases from V and 8 bases from J; bases unmatched to any gene: 18. This entry comes from a study of blood T cell repertoires in COVID-19. At the level of the study: Sites in the United States, Italy and Spain provided acute and convalescent COVID-19 samples.

Sequencing used immunoSEQ multiplex PCR; TCRdb keeps in-frame clones, though not all of them. The table includes some 400,000 clones, approximately 86% detected once. Sequenced input: peripheral blood. This TCR was recovered from a human donor in a cohort sampled during active COVID-19. The chain uses TRBV28 and TRBJ2-1; 7 bases are a match to TRBD2. The CDR3 loop is CASSPLFEAGAVHEQFF. DNA for the CDR3: TGTGCCAGCAGTCCCCTTTTTGAGGCGGGAGCAGTCCATGAGCAGTTCTTC. Filled out from reference TRBV28 and TRBJ2-1, the complete variable domain reads DVKVTQSSRYLVKRTGEKVFLECVQDMDHENMFWYRQDPGLGLRLIYFSYDVKMKEKGDIPEGYSVSREKKERFSLILESASTNQTSMYLCASSPLFEAGAVHEQFFGPGTRLTVL.